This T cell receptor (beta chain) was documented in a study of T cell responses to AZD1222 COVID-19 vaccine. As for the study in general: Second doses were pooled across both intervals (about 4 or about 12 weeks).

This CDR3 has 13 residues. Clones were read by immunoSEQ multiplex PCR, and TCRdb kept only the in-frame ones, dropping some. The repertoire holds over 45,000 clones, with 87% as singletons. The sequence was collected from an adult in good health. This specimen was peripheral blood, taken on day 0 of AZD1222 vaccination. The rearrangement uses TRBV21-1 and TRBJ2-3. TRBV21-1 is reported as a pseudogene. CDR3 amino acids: CASSKRVGDTQYF. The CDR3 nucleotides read TGTGCCAGCAGCAAAAGGGTCGGGGATACGCAGTATTTT.